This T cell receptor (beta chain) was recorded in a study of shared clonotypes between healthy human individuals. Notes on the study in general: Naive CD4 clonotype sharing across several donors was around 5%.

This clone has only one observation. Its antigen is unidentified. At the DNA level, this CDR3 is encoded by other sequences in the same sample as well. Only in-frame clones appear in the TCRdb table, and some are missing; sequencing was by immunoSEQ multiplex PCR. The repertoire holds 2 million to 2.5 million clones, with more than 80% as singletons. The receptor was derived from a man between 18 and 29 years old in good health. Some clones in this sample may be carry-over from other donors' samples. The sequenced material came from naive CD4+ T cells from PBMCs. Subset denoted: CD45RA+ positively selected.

CDR3 sequence (DNA): TGTGCCAGCAGTTTAAGCGGCAATCAGCCCCAGCATTTT. Its translation is CASSLSGNQPQHF. This chain connects TRBV28 to TRBJ1-5; D is unclear. This CDR3 is built from 13 residues. Germline loops: CDR1 MDHEN, CDR2 SYDVKM. V lost 2 bases and J 2 bases, leaving 4 bases between the germline ends.